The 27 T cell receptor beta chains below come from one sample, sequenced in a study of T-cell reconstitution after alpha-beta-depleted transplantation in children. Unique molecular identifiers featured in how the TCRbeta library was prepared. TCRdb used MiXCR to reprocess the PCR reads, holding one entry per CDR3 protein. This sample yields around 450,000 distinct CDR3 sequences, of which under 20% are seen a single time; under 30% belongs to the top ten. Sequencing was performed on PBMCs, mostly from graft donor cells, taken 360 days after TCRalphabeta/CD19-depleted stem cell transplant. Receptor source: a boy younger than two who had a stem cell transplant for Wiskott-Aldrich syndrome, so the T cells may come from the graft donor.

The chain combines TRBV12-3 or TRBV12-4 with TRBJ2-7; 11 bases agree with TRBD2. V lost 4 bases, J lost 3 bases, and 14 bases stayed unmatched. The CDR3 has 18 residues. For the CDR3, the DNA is TGTGCCAGCAGTTCCACTAGCGGGAGTACCTTCGAGCTCTACGAGCAGTACTTC. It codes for CASSSTSGSTFELYEQYF.

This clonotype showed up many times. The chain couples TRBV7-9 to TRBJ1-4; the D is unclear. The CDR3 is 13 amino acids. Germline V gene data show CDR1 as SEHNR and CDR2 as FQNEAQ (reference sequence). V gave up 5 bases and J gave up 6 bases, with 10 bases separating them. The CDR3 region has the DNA TGTGCCAGCAGCCTCTCAACGGATGAAAAACTGTTTTTT. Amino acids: CASSLSTDEKLFF.

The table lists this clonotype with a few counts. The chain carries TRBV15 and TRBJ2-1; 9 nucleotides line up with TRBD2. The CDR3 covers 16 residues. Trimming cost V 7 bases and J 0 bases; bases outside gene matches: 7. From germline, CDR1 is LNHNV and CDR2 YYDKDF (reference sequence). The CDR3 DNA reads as TGTGCCACCAAAGCGGGAGGTCTAAGCTCCTACAATGAGCAGTTCTTC. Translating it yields CATKAGGLSSYNEQFF.

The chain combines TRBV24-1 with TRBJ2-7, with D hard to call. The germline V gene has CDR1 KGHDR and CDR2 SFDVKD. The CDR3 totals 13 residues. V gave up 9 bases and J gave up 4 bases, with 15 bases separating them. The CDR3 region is CATQNAGVYEQYF. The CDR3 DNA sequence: TGTGCCACCCAGAACGCAGGAGTTTACGAGCAGTACTTC.

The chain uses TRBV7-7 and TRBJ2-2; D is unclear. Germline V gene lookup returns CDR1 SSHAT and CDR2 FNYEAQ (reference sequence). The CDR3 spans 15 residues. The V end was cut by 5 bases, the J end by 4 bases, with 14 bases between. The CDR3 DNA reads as TGTGCCAGCAGCGCCCTGAGTCGTGGCACCGGGGAGCTGTTTTTT. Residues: CASSALSRGTGELFF. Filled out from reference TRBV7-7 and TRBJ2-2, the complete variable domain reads GAGVSQSPRYKVTKRGQDVTLRCDPISSHATLYWYQQALGQGPEFLTYFNYEAQPDKSGLPSDRFSAERPEGSISTLTIQRTEQRDSAMYRCASSALSRGTGELFFGEGSRLTVL.

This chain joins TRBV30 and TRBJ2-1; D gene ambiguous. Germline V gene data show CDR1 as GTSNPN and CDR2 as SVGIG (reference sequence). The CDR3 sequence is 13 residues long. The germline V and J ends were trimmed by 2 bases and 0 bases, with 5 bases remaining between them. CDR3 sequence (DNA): TGTGCCTGGAGTCCCCGCTCCTACAATGAGCAGTTCTTC. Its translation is CAWSPRSYNEQFF.

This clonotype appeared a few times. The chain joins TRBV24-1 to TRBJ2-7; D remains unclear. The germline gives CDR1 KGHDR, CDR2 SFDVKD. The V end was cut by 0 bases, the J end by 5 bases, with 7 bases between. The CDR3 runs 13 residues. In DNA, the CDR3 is TGTGCCACCAGTGATTTGGTACAGAACGAGCAGTACTTC. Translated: CATSDLVQNEQYF.

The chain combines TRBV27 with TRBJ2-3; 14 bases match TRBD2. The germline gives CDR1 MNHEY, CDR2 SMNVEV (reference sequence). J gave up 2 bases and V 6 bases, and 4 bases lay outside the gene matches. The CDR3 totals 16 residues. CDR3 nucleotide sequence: TGTGCCAGCAGAGGACTAGCGGGGGGCACCACAGATACGCAGTATTTT. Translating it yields CASRGLAGGTTDTQYF.

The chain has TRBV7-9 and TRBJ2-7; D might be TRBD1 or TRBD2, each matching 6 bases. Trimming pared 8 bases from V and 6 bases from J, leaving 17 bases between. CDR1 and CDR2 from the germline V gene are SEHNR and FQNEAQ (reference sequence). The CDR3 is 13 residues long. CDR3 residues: CASLSEGVREQYF. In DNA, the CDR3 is TGTGCCAGCCTGTCGGAGGGGGTGCGCGAGCAGTACTTC.

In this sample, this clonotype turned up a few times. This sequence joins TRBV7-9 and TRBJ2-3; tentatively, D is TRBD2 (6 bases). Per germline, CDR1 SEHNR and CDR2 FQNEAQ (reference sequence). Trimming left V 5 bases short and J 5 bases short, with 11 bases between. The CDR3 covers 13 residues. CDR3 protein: CASSPSSEDTQYF. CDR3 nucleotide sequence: TGTGCCAGCAGCCCATCTAGCGAAGATACGCAGTATTTT.

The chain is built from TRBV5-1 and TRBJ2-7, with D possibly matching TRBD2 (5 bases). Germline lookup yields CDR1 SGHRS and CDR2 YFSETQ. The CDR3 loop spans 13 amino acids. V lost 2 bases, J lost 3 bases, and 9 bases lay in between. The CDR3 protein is CASSFKRGYEQYF. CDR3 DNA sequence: TGCGCCAGCAGCTTTAAACGGGGCTACGAGCAGTACTTC.

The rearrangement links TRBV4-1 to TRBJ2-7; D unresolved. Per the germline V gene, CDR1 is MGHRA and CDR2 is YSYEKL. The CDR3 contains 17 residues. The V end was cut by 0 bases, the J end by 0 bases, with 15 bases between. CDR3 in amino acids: CASSQDFWGLISYEQYF. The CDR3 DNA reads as TGCGCCAGCAGCCAAGATTTTTGGGGTCTTATCTCCTACGAGCAGTACTTC.

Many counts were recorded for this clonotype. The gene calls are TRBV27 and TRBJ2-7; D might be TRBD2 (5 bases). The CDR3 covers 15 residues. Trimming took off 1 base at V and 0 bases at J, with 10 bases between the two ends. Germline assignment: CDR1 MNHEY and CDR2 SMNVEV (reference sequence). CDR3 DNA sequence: TGTGCCAGCAGTTTATTGGCGGGCAGCTCCTACGAGCAGTACTTC. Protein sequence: CASSLLAGSSYEQYF.

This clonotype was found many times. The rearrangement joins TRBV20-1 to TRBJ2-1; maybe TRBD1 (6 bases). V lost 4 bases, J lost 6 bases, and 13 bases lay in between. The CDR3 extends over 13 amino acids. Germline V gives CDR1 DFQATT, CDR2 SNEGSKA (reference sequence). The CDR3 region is CSATRQVGNEQFF. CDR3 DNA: TGCAGTGCTACAAGACAGGTCGGCAATGAGCAGTTCTTC.

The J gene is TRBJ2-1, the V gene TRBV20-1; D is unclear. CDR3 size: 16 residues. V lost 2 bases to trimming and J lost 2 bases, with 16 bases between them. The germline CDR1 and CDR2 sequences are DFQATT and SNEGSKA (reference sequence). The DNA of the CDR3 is TGCAGTGCTAGAATGTCCGAGACTCCCACCTACAATGAGCAGTTCTTC. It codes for CSARMSETPTYNEQFF.

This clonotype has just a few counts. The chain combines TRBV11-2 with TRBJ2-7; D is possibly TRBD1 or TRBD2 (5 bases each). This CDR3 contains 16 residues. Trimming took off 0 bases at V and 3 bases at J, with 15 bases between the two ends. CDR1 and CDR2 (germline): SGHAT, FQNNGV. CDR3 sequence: CASSLDASWDGYEQYF. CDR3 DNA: TGTGCCAGCAGCTTAGATGCGAGTTGGGACGGCTACGAGCAGTACTTC.

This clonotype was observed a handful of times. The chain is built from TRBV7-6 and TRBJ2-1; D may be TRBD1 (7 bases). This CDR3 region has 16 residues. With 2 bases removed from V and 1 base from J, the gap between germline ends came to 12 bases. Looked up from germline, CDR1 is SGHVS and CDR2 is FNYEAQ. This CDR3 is CASSLFQGGSYNEQFF. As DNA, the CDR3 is TGTGCCAGCAGCTTATTTCAGGGGGGATCCTACAATGAGCAGTTCTTC.

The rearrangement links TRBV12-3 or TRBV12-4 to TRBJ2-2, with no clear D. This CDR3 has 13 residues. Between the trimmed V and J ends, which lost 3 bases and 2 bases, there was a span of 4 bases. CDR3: CASSFRNTGELFF. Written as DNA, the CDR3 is TGTGCCAGCAGTTTTAGAAACACCGGGGAGCTGTTTTTT.

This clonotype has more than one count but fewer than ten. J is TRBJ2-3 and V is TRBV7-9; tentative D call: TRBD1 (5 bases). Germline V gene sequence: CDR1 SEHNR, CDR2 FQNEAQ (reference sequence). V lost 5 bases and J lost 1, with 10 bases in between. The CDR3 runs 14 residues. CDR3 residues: CASSLGHRTDTQYF. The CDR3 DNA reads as TGTGCCAGCAGCCTCGGACACCGCACAGATACGCAGTATTTT. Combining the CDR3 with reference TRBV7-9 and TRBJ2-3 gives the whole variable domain DTGVSQNPRHKITKRGQNVTFRCDPISEHNRLYWYRQTLGQGPEFLTYFQNEAQLEKSRLLSDRFSAERPKGSFSTLEIQRTEQGDSAMYLCASSLGHRTDTQYFGPGTRLTVL.

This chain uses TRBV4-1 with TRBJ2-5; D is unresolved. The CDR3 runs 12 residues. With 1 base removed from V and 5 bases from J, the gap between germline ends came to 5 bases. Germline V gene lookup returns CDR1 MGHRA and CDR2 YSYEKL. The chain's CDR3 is CASSQVMETQYF. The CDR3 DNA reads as TGCGCCAGCAGCCAAGTGATGGAGACCCAGTACTTC.

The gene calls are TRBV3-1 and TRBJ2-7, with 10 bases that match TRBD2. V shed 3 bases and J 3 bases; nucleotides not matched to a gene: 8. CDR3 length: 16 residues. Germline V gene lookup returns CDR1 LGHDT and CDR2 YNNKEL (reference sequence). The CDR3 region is CASSQAGLAAVYEQYF. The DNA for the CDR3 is TGTGCCAGCAGCCAGGCTGGACTAGCGGCGGTCTACGAGCAGTACTTC.

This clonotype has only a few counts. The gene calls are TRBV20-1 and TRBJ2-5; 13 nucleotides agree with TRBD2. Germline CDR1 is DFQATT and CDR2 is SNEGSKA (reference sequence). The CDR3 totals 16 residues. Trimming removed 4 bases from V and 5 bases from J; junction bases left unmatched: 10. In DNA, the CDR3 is TGCAGTGCTACCCAACTAGCGGGAGGGCCGCGGGAGACCCAGTACTTC. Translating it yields CSATQLAGGPRETQYF.

The CDR3 is CASSVEGLPRNTGELFF. In nucleotides, the CDR3 is TGTGCCAGCAGCGTAGAGGGCCTACCTAGAAACACCGGGGAGCTGTTTTTT. The chain is built from TRBV9 and TRBJ2-2, with D uncertain. CDR1 is SGDLS and CDR2 is YYNGEE in the germline V gene. V was trimmed by 0 bases and J by 2 bases, leaving 14 bases between them. The CDR3 sequence is 17 residues long.

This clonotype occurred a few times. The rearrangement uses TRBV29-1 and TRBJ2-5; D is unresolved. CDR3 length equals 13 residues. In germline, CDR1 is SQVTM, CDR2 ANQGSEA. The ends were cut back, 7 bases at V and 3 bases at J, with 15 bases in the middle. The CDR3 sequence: CSAGIVPKETQYF. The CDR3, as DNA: TGCAGCGCCGGAATCGTCCCTAAAGAGACCCAGTACTTC.

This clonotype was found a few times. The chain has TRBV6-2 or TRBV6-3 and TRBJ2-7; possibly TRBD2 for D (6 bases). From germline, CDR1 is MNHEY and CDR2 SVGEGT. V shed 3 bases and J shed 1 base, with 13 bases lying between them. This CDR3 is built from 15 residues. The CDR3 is CASSYYRGSSYEQYF. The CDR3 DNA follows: TGTGCCAGCAGTTATTATCGGGGGAGTTCCTACGAGCAGTACTTC.

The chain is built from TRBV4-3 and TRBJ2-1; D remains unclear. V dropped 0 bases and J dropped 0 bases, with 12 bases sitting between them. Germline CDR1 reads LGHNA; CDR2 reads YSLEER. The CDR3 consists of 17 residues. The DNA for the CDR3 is TGCGCCAGCAGCCAAGATCCTAGTACGAGCTCCTACAATGAGCAGTTCTTC. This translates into CASSQDPSTSSYNEQFF.

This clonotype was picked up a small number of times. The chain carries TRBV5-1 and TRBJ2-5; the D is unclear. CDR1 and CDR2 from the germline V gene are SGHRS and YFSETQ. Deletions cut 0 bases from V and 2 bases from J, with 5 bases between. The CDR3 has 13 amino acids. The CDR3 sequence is CASSLAEQETQYF. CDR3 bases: TGCGCCAGCAGCTTGGCGGAACAAGAGACCCAGTACTTC.